The next 21 T cell receptor beta chains were all read from a single sample in a study of vaccination effects on CD4 cells after COVID-19. Culture lasted roughly 9 days before CD4+ T cell isolation. Two doses of BNT162b2 or mRNA-1273 vaccine were administered to participants. These receptors' antigens are unknown. Assay used: immunoSEQ multiplex PCR; TCRdb lists only in-frame clones, some missing. The repertoire has 47,000 or so clones, approximately 70% of them found once; the top ten carry roughly 7.2%. The sequencing here drew on CD4+ T cells from PBMCs cultured without peptide, taken after COVID-19 vaccination. The receptors were gathered from a human donor who received a COVID-19 vaccine.

CDR3 bases: TGTGCCAGCAACCCGGGACTAGTTACGTTCTTC. As protein: CASNPGLVTFF. This chain joins TRBV2 and TRBJ2-1, with TRBD2 matching over 8 bases. Looked up from germline, CDR1 is SNHLY and CDR2 is FYNNEI. This CDR3 has 11 residues. Trimming cost V 7 bases and J 15 bases; bases outside gene matches: 8.

V gene TRBV3-1 (or the pseudogene TRBV3-2) combines with J gene TRBJ2-1, with 7 positions matching TRBD2. V lost 5 bases, J lost 8 bases, and 6 bases stayed unmatched. This CDR3 is built from 13 residues. Germline assignment: CDR1 LGHDT and CDR2 YNNKEL (reference sequence). The CDR3 here is CASSYTSVDEQFF. CDR3 bases: TGTGCCAGCAGCTATACTAGCGTAGATGAGCAGTTCTTC.

The chain combines TRBV3-1 (or the pseudogene TRBV3-2) with TRBJ1-2; 8 bases fit TRBD1. V shed 4 bases, J shed 5 bases, and the junction held 6 bases outside the gene matches. This CDR3 contains 14 residues. Germline CDR1 and CDR2: LGHDT and YNNKEL (reference sequence). CDR3 region: CASSRGQGRYGYTF. CDR3 in DNA: TGTGCCAGCAGCCGTGGACAGGGACGGTATGGCTACACCTTC.

This clone was seen just once. The chain couples TRBV5-1 to TRBJ2-3; 16 bases agree with TRBD2. Germline V gene sequence: CDR1 SGHRS, CDR2 YFSETQ. V gave up 3 bases and J gave up 1 base; unmatched junction bases: 5. The CDR3 runs to 18 residues. DNA for the CDR3: TGCGCCAGCAGCTCGGGACTAGCGGGGGGGCGCGGCACAGATACGCAGTATTTT. It encodes CASSSGLAGGRGTDTQYF.

V usage is TRBV19 and J usage is TRBJ1-3; D remains ambiguous. CDR3 length equals 14 residues. The V gene's germline CDR1 is LNHDA and CDR2 SQIVND (reference sequence). Trimming left V 8 bases short and J 2 bases short, with 13 bases between. The CDR3 DNA reads TGTGCCAGTTCCCGGAGCGGCACTGGAAACACCATATATTTT. It yields the protein CASSRSGTGNTIYF.

The chain is built from TRBV30 and TRBJ1-5; TRBD1 aligns across 7 bases. There are 18 residues in the CDR3. CDR1 is GTSNPN, CDR2 SVGIG, per germline (reference sequence). Unmatched junction bases numbered 13, after V lost 0 bases and J lost 2 bases. This chain's CDR3 is CAWSVRTGRGVGNQPQHF. The CDR3 region has the DNA TGTGCCTGGAGTGTACGGACAGGTCGGGGAGTAGGCAATCAGCCCCAGCATTTT.

The V call is TRBV23-1, the J call TRBJ1-1, with D possibly TRBD1 on 6 matching bases. TRBV23-1 is noted as an ORF with a role that remains uncertain. This CDR3 region has 21 residues. With 0 bases removed from V and 0 bases from J, the gap between germline ends came to 26 bases. CDR3 amino acids: CASSQSPTQGRGRNLNTEAFF. The CDR3 region has the DNA TGCGCCAGCAGTCAATCACCTACCCAGGGGAGGGGACGTAATTTGAACACTGAAGCTTTCTTT.

This clone is medium-sized by share. The genes are TRBV12-3 or TRBV12-4 and TRBJ1-5, with D possibly being TRBD1 (6 bases). Deletions cut 6 bases from V and 7 bases from J, with 13 bases between. The CDR3 has 13 amino acids. CDR3 sequence (DNA): TGTGCCAGCAGCACAGGGAACGGGCAGCCCCAGCATTTT. It translates to CASSTGNGQPQHF.

The chain links TRBV19 to TRBJ1-3; D gene unclear. V lost 5 bases and J lost 2, with 10 bases in between. Germline lookup yields CDR1 LNHDA and CDR2 SQIVND (reference sequence). The CDR3 has 14 residues. CDR3 sequence reads: CASSGRSPGNTIYF. The CDR3 nucleotides are TGTGCCAGTAGTGGTCGGTCCCCTGGAAACACCATATATTTT.

V usage is TRBV25-1 and J usage is TRBJ1-6; D gene ambiguous. The CDR3 spans 17 residues. The V and J ends lost 1 base and 1 base respectively, with 11 bases between them. Germline CDR1 and CDR2: MGHDK and SYGVNS. The CDR3 nucleotides are TGTGCCAGCAGTGAATCGAGCACCGCTTCCTATAATTCACCCCTCCACTTT. It codes for CASSESSTASYNSPLHF.

The rearrangement links TRBV7-9 to TRBJ1-1; 8 positions match TRBD1. Germline lookup yields CDR1 SEHNR and CDR2 FQNEAQ (reference sequence). The CDR3 has 12 residues. Trimming took 4 bases from V and 10 from J; bases not matched to a gene: 5. The chain's CDR3 is CASSSAQGGAFF. CDR3 sequence (DNA): TGTGCCAGCAGCTCGGCACAGGGGGGAGCTTTCTTT. The full variable domain, its missing parts supplied by reference TRBV7-9 and TRBJ1-1, is DTGVSQNPRHKITKRGQNVTFRCDPISEHNRLYWYRQTLGQGPEFLTYFQNEAQLEKSRLLSDRFSAERPKGSFSTLEIQRTEQGDSAMYLCASSSAQGGAFFGQGTRLTVV.

The chain employs TRBV5-1 and TRBJ2-4, with 8 bases aligning to TRBD2. V gave up 3 bases and J gave up 7 bases; unmatched junction bases: 0. The CDR3 is 12 residues long. Germline lookup yields CDR1 SGHRS and CDR2 YFSETQ. This chain's CDR3 is CASSSGGNIQYF. As DNA, the CDR3 is TGCGCCAGCAGCTCGGGGGGGAACATTCAGTACTTC.

The V gene is TRBV27, the J gene TRBJ2-2; 7 nucleotides agree with TRBD2. The CDR3 length is 14 residues. Germline loops: CDR1 MNHEY, CDR2 SMNVEV (reference sequence). With 6 bases clipped from V and 5 bases from J, the junction kept 6 bases outside the gene matches. CDR3 protein: CASSSRTSTGELFF. Here the CDR3 DNA reads TGTGCCAGCAGCTCCCGGACTAGTACCGGGGAGCTGTTTTTT.

This clone was seen once. The chain employs TRBV29-1 and TRBJ1-5; TRBD1 is a possible D gene (5 bases). The CDR3 length is 13 residues. Germline V lookup: CDR1 SQVTM, CDR2 ANQGSEA. The V end lost 6 bases, the J end lost 4 bases, and 13 bases lay between the germline ends. CDR3 in amino acids: CSVGTQSNQPQHF. CDR3 nucleotides: TGCAGCGTCGGGACCCAATCTAATCAGCCCCAGCATTTT.

V is TRBV19 and J is TRBJ2-1; D is perhaps TRBD1 or TRBD2 (6 bases each). The CDR3 has 12 residues. The ends were cut back, 7 bases at V and 10 bases at J, with 14 bases in the middle. Germline CDR1 reads LNHDA; CDR2 reads SQIVND (reference sequence). CDR3 in DNA: TGTGCCAGTAATTCAGGGGCGGGGGAGCAGTTCTTC. Amino acids: CASNSGAGEQFF.

The chain employs TRBV5-5 and TRBJ2-7; D assignment may be TRBD1 or TRBD2 (6 bases each). CDR3 length equals 15 residues. CDR1 and CDR2 from the germline V gene are SGHKS and YYEKEE (reference sequence). Trimming left V 4 bases short and J 0 bases short, with 14 bases between. The CDR3 nucleotides are TGTGCCAGCAGCGGGGGGCCGGTAGTCTCCTACGAGCAGTACTTC. Amino acid sequence: CASSGGPVVSYEQYF.

The rearrangement joins TRBV28 to TRBJ1-5, with D perhaps matching TRBD1 (6 bases). Germline CDR1 and CDR2: MDHEN and SYDVKM. The CDR3 sequence is 16 residues long. V dropped 3 bases and J dropped 4 bases, with 16 bases sitting between them. CDR3 nucleotides: TGTGCCAGCAGTTTTAGGGGGGCTGGTCGGAATCAGCCCCAGCATTTT. This encodes CASSFRGAGRNQPQHF.

This clone showed up just a few times. This sequence joins TRBV5-4 and TRBJ1-2, with a possible D match to TRBD1 (5 bases). Trimming removed 1 base at V and 5 bases at J, with 18 bases between. This CDR3 has 16 amino acids. Germline CDR1 reads SGHNT; CDR2 reads YYREEE (reference sequence). This chain's CDR3 is CASSLMQGLRQYGYTF. The CDR3 DNA follows: TGTGCCAGCAGCTTGATGCAGGGCCTGAGGCAGTATGGCTACACCTTC.

The gene calls are TRBV12-5 and TRBJ1-2; D is unresolved. Germline V gene lookup returns CDR1 LGHNT and CDR2 FRNRAP. Deletions cut 5 bases from V and 8 bases from J, with 9 bases between. This CDR3 spans 11 amino acids. The CDR3 loop reads CASGPLKGYTF. CDR3 bases: TGTGCTAGTGGTCCCCTGAAGGGCTACACCTTC.

This chain's CDR3 is CASSYNFIANTEAFF. DNA of the CDR3: TGTGCCAGCAGTTATAATTTTATAGCGAACACTGAAGCTTTCTTT. This chain connects TRBV28 to TRBJ1-1; D unresolved. This CDR3 has 15 residues. V dropped 4 bases and J dropped 1 base, with 13 bases sitting between them. CDR1 is MDHEN and CDR2 is SYDVKM in the germline V gene.

In its sample, this clone was seen once. The genes are TRBV19 and TRBJ1-5; D possibly corresponds to TRBD1 (5 bases). CDR1 LNHDA and CDR2 SQIVND come from the germline V gene (reference sequence). The V end was cut by 6 bases, the J end by 3 bases, with 9 bases between. This CDR3 contains 13 residues. The CDR3 region is CASSPGHNQPQHF. The CDR3 region has the DNA TGTGCCAGTAGCCCAGGGCACAATCAGCCCCAGCATTTT.